This TCR beta chain was observed in a study of T-cell reconstitution after alpha-beta-depleted transplantation in children. TCRbeta library preparation incorporated unique molecular identifiers. MiXCR was run by TCRdb on the PCR reads, yielding one entry per CDR3 protein. The sample gives about 610,000 distinct CDR3 sequences, 8% to 11% of which show up once; about 4.2% is in the top ten. The V end was cut by 0 bases, the J end by 8 bases, with 14 bases between. Germline CDR1 reads SGHDT; CDR2 reads YYEEEE. This CDR3 has 14 residues. V and J are TRBV5-6 and TRBJ1-2; a weak D match, TRBD1 (5 bases). This material consisted of PBMCs from the stem cell graft donor, taken from the stem cell graft. This clonotype was sampled from a human donor who donated a stem cell graft to a child with acute myeloid leukemia. The CDR3 bases are TGTGCCAGCAGCTTGGCCGGGGGAGCGGGCGGCTACACCTTC. Its translation: CASSLAGGAGGYTF.